The clone carrying this T cell receptor beta chain was seen once. Its matching antigen is unknown. The data originate from a study of cytomegalovirus exposure and HLA in healthy donors. Healthy bone marrow donors made up the donors. A multiplex PCR was run with 60 Vbeta primers and 13 Jbeta primers. The table came from immunoSEQ multiplex PCR; TCRdb's copy has only in-frame clones and leaves some out. Of over 100,000 clones in the sample, about 76% were seen once. The study, taken as a whole, reports: Common viral pathogens (according to a later analysis) appeared linked to several of the most significant clusters.

This sequence was found in a woman aged 25 to 39 in good health and CMV-seronegative. Sequenced input: PBMCs.

The CDR3: CASSLVGTGGVGGQFF. As DNA, the CDR3 is TGTGCCAGCAGCTTAGTTGGGACAGGGGGCGTGGGAGGGCAGTTCTTC. The chain employs TRBV11-1 and TRBJ2-1; 12 bases match TRBD1. Trimming took 1 base from V and 12 from J; bases not matched to a gene: 10. Germline CDR1 is SGHAT and CDR2 is FQDESV (reference sequence). This CDR3 has 16 amino acids.